This TCR beta chain was recovered during a study of beta chain features in type 1 diabetes. Study-wide findings and caveats: Type 1 diabetes patients showed a moderate but significant shortening of TCRB CDR3s in all four CD4+ subsets. Within patients, naive, central memory and Treg TCRB repertoires seemed more similar than within healthy donors.

The authors reverse transcribed all of the isolated RNA, so sequencing captured expressed TCRB transcripts. The average read count of naive, central memory and regulatory T cell samples was some 3.8 million. Only in-frame clones appear in the TCRdb table, and some are missing; sequencing was by immunoSEQ multiplex PCR. The sample includes about 150,000 clones, about 13% of them seen just once. CD45RO/CCR7/CD25/CD127/CD95/CD27 sorting isolated CD4+ naive, central memory, regulatory and stem cell-like memory cells. Comments on this clone: Its antigen is not known.

The CDR3 consists of 14 residues. The trim removed 5 bases at V and 5 bases at J, leaving 5 bases unmatched. Germline loops: CDR1 WSHSY, CDR2 SAAADI. This chain connects TRBV10-2 to TRBJ2-7; 11 bases are a match to TRBD1. This TCR derives from a man aged 18 to 30 with type 1 diabetes. The specimen sequenced was central memory CD4+ T cells from blood. The CDR3 here is CASSTGQGANEQYF. In DNA form, the CDR3 reads TGCGCCAGCAGTACCGGACAGGGGGCCAACGAGCAGTACTTC.